One sample yielded the 32 T cell receptor beta chains listed below, sequenced in a study of beta chain features in type 1 diabetes. Study-level findings and limits: Type 1 diabetes patients had TCRB CDR3s that were shorter (moderately but significantly so) in all four CD4+ subsets.

Their recognized antigens are unknown. Expressed TCRB transcripts were sequenced after all isolated RNA was converted to cDNA. Clones were sequenced by immunoSEQ multiplex PCR, and TCRdb holds only the in-frame ones, with some missing. The repertoire holds about 170,000 clones, around 8% seen once, with about 0.9% in the top ten. Material: central memory CD4+ T cells from blood. All receptors come from a woman aged 40 to 50 with type 1 diabetes.

The chain has TRBV28 and TRBJ1-1, with 9 bases lining up with TRBD1. This CDR3 comprises 15 residues. Trimming removed 5 bases from V and 2 bases from J; junction bases left unmatched: 6. The germline CDR1 and CDR2 sequences are MDHEN and SYDVKM. The CDR3 reads CASSRGQGINTEAFF. The CDR3 DNA sequence: TGTGCCAGCAGTCGGGGACAGGGAATTAACACTGAAGCTTTCTTT.

This clone was observed a few times. V gene TRBV5-1 combines with J gene TRBJ2-2, with TRBD2 matching over 8 bases. CDR1 and CDR2 (germline): SGHRS, YFSETQ. The CDR3 runs 15 residues. V lost 4 bases, J lost 3 bases, and 5 bases stayed unmatched. The CDR3 region is CASSGGTSDTGELFF. In nucleotides, the CDR3 is TGCGCCAGCAGCGGCGGGACTAGTGACACCGGGGAGCTGTTTTTT.

The rearrangement joins TRBV7-3 to TRBJ2-6; TRBD2 aligns across 14 bases. V lost 2 bases, J lost 2 bases, and 8 bases stayed unmatched. CDR1 and CDR2 (germline): SGHTA, FQGTGA. This CDR3 is 20 amino acids long. The CDR3 region is CASSLSRTSGRPAGANVLTF. CDR3 bases: TGTGCCAGCAGCTTATCCCGGACTAGCGGGAGGCCGGCTGGGGCCAACGTCCTGACTTTC.

The CDR3 DNA reads TGTGCCAGCAGTTTATACCCGGAGGGTGGGGATGGCTACACCTTC. As protein: CASSLYPEGGDGYTF. The chain joins TRBV28 to TRBJ1-2, with unresolved D. Per germline, CDR1 MDHEN and CDR2 SYDVKM. Trimming removed 1 base from V and 6 bases from J, with 15 bases in between. There are 15 residues in the CDR3.

The V call is TRBV7-9, the J call TRBJ1-1; 9 bases match TRBD1. V gave up 3 bases and J gave up 6 bases; unmatched junction bases: 5. Germline CDR1 is SEHNR and CDR2 is FQNEAQ (reference sequence). There are 14 residues in the CDR3. Here the CDR3 reads CASSFTGGAPEAFF. The CDR3 region has the DNA TGTGCCAGCAGCTTCACAGGGGGCGCCCCTGAAGCTTTCTTT.

Only a few counts were recorded for this clone. The chain has TRBV30 and TRBJ1-5, with unresolved D. Trimming pared 4 bases from V and 7 bases from J, leaving 20 bases between. Germline V gene sequence: CDR1 GTSNPN, CDR2 SVGIG (reference sequence). The CDR3 is made up of 15 amino acids. DNA of the CDR3: TGTGCCTGGACCTCTTCGGAGGGATACGAACAGCCCCAGCATTTT. This codes for CAWTSSEGYEQPQHF.

In this sample, this clone turned up a few times. This chain joins TRBV30 and TRBJ2-1, with TRBD2 identical over 10 bases. Trimming at V came to 4 bases and at J to 8 bases, leaving 5 bases not matched to a gene. There are 13 residues in the CDR3. Germline values: CDR1 GTSNPN, CDR2 SVGIG (reference sequence). CDR3 residues: CAWNPSGSDEQFF. The CDR3 DNA is TGTGCCTGGAATCCTAGCGGGAGTGATGAGCAGTTCTTC.

This clone has a handful of counts. The chain carries TRBV7-6 and TRBJ1-5, with 8 bases matching TRBD1. The CDR3 is 13 residues long. The trim removed 6 bases at V and 5 bases at J, leaving 3 bases unmatched. Germline V lookup: CDR1 SGHVS, CDR2 FNYEAQ. CDR3 sequence: CASSPTGDQPQHF. Here the CDR3 DNA reads TGTGCCAGCAGTCCGACAGGGGATCAGCCCCAGCATTTT.

This clone showed up just a few times. The chain employs TRBV28 and TRBJ1-5; D not certain. Germline V gives CDR1 MDHEN, CDR2 SYDVKM. V lost 5 bases, J lost 1 base, and 6 bases lay in between. The CDR3 contains 13 residues. This chain's CDR3 is CASSRGSNQPQHF. The CDR3 coding sequence is TGTGCCAGCAGTCGGGGAAGCAATCAGCCCCAGCATTTT.

This sequence joins TRBV4-2 and TRBJ2-2, with D possibly being TRBD2 (7 bases). The germline V and J ends were trimmed by 4 bases and 0 bases, with 18 bases remaining between them. The CDR3 extends over 18 amino acids. CDR1 is LGHNA and CDR2 is YNFKEQ in the germline V gene. This CDR3 reads CASSPLGGAGSNTGELFF. CDR3 DNA sequence: TGTGCCAGCAGCCCCCTGGGGGGGGCAGGGTCGAACACCGGGGAGCTGTTTTTT.

The V and J genes are TRBV6-6 and TRBJ1-4, with D unclear. The germline V and J ends were trimmed by 4 bases and 4 bases, with 13 bases remaining between them. Germline loops: CDR1 MNHNY, CDR2 SVGAGI (reference sequence). The CDR3 spans 15 residues. In DNA, the CDR3 is TGTGCCAGCAGTTCCCACACCCAGGTTAATGAAAAACTGTTTTTT. Its protein is CASSSHTQVNEKLFF.

V is TRBV30 and J is TRBJ1-5, with TRBD1 matching 10 bases. The germline V gene encodes CDR1 GTSNPN and CDR2 SVGIG (reference sequence). V shed 2 bases, J shed 7 bases, and the junction held 8 bases outside the gene matches. There are 15 residues in the CDR3. CDR3 sequence (DNA): TGTGCCTGGAGTAAAGGGACAGGGGTATACCAGCCCCAGCATTTT. Translated: CAWSKGTGVYQPQHF. The variable domain in full, with the rest retrieved from reference TRBV30 and TRBJ1-5, is SQTIHQWPATLVQPVGSPLSLECTVEGTSNPNLYWYRQAAGRGLQLLFYSVGIGQISSEVPQNLSASRPQDRQFILSSKKLLLSDSGFYLCAWSKGTGVYQPQHFGDGTRLSIL.

This clone was observed a handful of times. The chain has TRBV9 and TRBJ2-1, with D possibly being TRBD1 (6 bases). Germline CDR1 SGDLS, CDR2 YYNGEE. The CDR3 length is 17 residues. V was trimmed by 0 bases and J by 2 bases, leaving 15 bases between them. The CDR3 DNA follows: TGTGCCAGCAGCGTAGAGGGGGTCGGGGCTGCCTACAATGAGCAGTTCTTC. This sequence encodes CASSVEGVGAAYNEQFF.

This clone was detected a few times. V usage is TRBV6-5 and J usage is TRBJ2-7, with D tentatively TRBD2 (6 bases). This CDR3 has 13 residues. The germline V gene has CDR1 MNHEY and CDR2 SVGAGI. V dropped 2 bases and J dropped 5 bases, with 10 bases sitting between them. CDR3 DNA: TGTGCCAGCAGTTACGACGGGAGAGACGAGCAGTACTTC. This sequence encodes CASSYDGRDEQYF.

This chain uses TRBV7-3 with TRBJ2-2; no firm D call. The CDR3 contains 15 residues. Trimming took 2 bases from V and 0 from J, leaving 7 bases between them. Germline loops: CDR1 SGHTA, CDR2 FQGTGA. In DNA, the CDR3 is TGTGCCAGCAGCTTATCCGACTCGAACACCGGGGAGCTGTTTTTT. Translation gives CASSLSDSNTGELFF.

This sequence joins TRBV28 and TRBJ1-2, with D tentatively TRBD1 (5 bases). Germline CDR1 is MDHEN and CDR2 is SYDVKM. This CDR3 is built from 13 residues. V was clipped by 3 bases and J by 8 bases, with 13 bases between them. This chain's CDR3 is CASSLQGLSGYTF. In nucleotides, the CDR3 is TGTGCCAGCAGTTTGCAGGGACTGAGCGGCTACACCTTC.

This clone was seen only a few times. V is TRBV6-5 and J is TRBJ2-7; maybe TRBD2 (5 bases). Trimming took off 0 bases at V and 5 bases at J, with 14 bases between the two ends. The CDR3 runs to 15 residues. The germline V gene encodes CDR1 MNHEY and CDR2 SVGAGI. The CDR3 loop is CASSYSTARRNEQYF. CDR3 DNA: TGTGCCAGCAGTTACTCGACGGCTAGGAGGAACGAGCAGTACTTC.

A few counts support this clone. The chain has TRBV10-3 and TRBJ2-3; maybe TRBD1 (6 bases). Germline-derived CDR1 and CDR2 are ENHRY and SYGVKD. Trimming removed 4 bases at V and 0 bases at J, with 11 bases between. The CDR3 contains 15 residues. This CDR3 reads CAISGAGQSTDTQYF. DNA of the CDR3: TGTGCCATCAGTGGTGCAGGACAGAGCACAGATACGCAGTATTTT.

The V and J genes are TRBV14 and TRBJ2-1; 9 bases line up with TRBD2. The V gene end was trimmed by 3 bases and the J gene end by 8 bases; junction bases not matched to a gene: 8. The CDR3 spans 15 residues. Germline V gives CDR1 SGHDN, CDR2 FVKESK. CDR3 loop: CASSQPGLAIHEQFF. The DNA of the CDR3 is TGTGCCAGCAGCCAGCCGGGACTAGCCATACATGAGCAGTTCTTC.

This clone has more than one count but fewer than ten. The chain joins TRBV5-1 to TRBJ2-5, with 8 bases fitting TRBD1. Germline lookup yields CDR1 SGHRS and CDR2 YFSETQ. The CDR3 loop spans 13 amino acids. The V gene end was trimmed by 3 bases and the J gene end by 9 bases; junction bases not matched to a gene: 7. The CDR3, as DNA: TGCGCCAGCAGCTCACCGGACAGGGCGGCCCAGTACTTC. Encoded protein: CASSSPDRAAQYF.

The table lists this clone with many counts. The same CDR3 also results from other DNA sequences found in this sample. The chain recombines TRBV7-2 with TRBJ2-1; 12 nucleotides align to TRBD2. J gave up 9 bases and V 0 bases, and 0 bases lay outside the gene matches. Germline loops: CDR1 SGHTA, CDR2 FQGNSA. The length of the CDR3 is 14 residues. The CDR3 DNA reads TGTGCCAGCAGCTTAGCGGGACTAGCGGGTGAGCAGTTCTTC. Its protein product is CASSLAGLAGEQFF. The complete variable domain, with remaining parts taken from reference TRBV7-2 and TRBJ2-1, reads GAGVSQSPSNKVTEKGKDVELRCDPISGHTALYWYRQSLGQGLEFLIYFQGNSAPDKSGLPSDRFSAERTGGSVSTLTIQRTQQEDSAVYLCASSLAGLAGEQFFGPGTRLTVL.

V gene TRBV6-5 combines with J gene TRBJ1-1, with D unclear. The CDR3 runs to 13 residues. Germline V gives CDR1 MNHEY, CDR2 SVGAGI. V was shortened by 7 bases and J by 1 base, with 10 bases between the two germline ends. This CDR3 reads CASTHTSNTEAFF. CDR3 nucleotides: TGTGCCAGCACCCATACATCGAACACTGAAGCTTTCTTT.

The V call is TRBV18, the J call TRBJ1-2; a possible D gene is TRBD1 (5 bases). The germline V gene has CDR1 KGHSH and CDR2 LQKENI. Between the trimmed V and J ends, which lost 4 bases and 0 bases, there was a span of 21 bases. The CDR3 totals 18 residues. This CDR3 reads CASSLTGQSRGANYGYTF. The CDR3 region has the DNA TGTGCCAGCTCACTCACAGGCCAAAGTCGAGGAGCTAACTATGGCTACACCTTC. The full variable domain, its missing parts supplied by reference TRBV18 and TRBJ1-2, is NAGVMQNPRHLVRRRGQEARLRCSPMKGHSHVYWYRQLPEEGLKFMVYLQKENIIDESGMPKERFSAEFPKEGPSILRIQQVVRGDSAAYFCASSLTGQSRGANYGYTFGSGTRLTVV.

Ten or more counts support this clone. This chain uses TRBV7-9 with TRBJ1-4; maybe TRBD1 (5 bases). Germline V gene data show CDR1 as SEHNR and CDR2 as FQNEAQ (reference sequence). The CDR3 is 15 residues long. V gave up 1 base and J gave up 3 bases, with 9 bases separating them. The CDR3 DNA sequence: TGTGCCAGCAGCTTAGTCAGGGAGGCTAATGAAAAACTGTTTTTT. Amino acids: CASSLVREANEKLFF.

This chain uses TRBV7-9 with TRBJ1-4, with TRBD1 as a possible D gene (5 bases). The CDR3 extends over 13 amino acids. The V gene lost 5 bases and the J gene lost 8 bases, with 12 bases spanning the gap. Per the germline V gene, CDR1 is SEHNR and CDR2 is FQNEAQ (reference sequence). CDR3 coding DNA: TGTGCCAGCAGCATCAGACAGTTGGAAAAACTGTTTTTT. As protein: CASSIRQLEKLFF.

J is TRBJ1-6 and V is TRBV5-4; TRBD1 matches 7 bases. CDR1 and CDR2 (germline): SGHNT, YYREEE (reference sequence). The V gene end was trimmed by 5 bases and the J gene end by 0 bases; junction bases not matched to a gene: 5. CDR3 length: 16 residues. CDR3 amino acids: CASSPRQGSYNSPLHF. CDR3 DNA sequence: TGTGCCAGCAGTCCTAGACAGGGCTCCTATAATTCACCCCTCCACTTT.

This clone turned up a few times. The genes are TRBV19 and TRBJ1-1, with D possibly being TRBD1 (6 bases). Germline lookup yields CDR1 LNHDA and CDR2 SQIVND (reference sequence). Between the trimmed V and J ends, which lost 3 bases and 1 base, there was a span of 12 bases. This CDR3 contains 15 residues. The CDR3 sequence is CASSIVGHRNTEAFF. The CDR3 nucleotides read TGTGCCAGTAGTATCGTGGGACACCGGAACACTGAAGCTTTCTTT.

This clone was recorded a few times. The chain is built from TRBV18 and TRBJ2-7, with TRBD1 matching over 9 bases. Germline-derived CDR1 and CDR2 are KGHSH and LQKENI. V was clipped by 4 bases and J by 3 bases; unmatched bases: 4. The length of the CDR3 is 14 residues. CDR3 nucleotides: TGTGCCAGCTCACTACAGGGACAGGGCTACGAGCAGTACTTC. Its protein product is CASSLQGQGYEQYF. Supplemented by reference TRBV18 and TRBJ2-7, the full variable domain reads NAGVMQNPRHLVRRRGQEARLRCSPMKGHSHVYWYRQLPEEGLKFMVYLQKENIIDESGMPKERFSAEFPKEGPSILRIQQVVRGDSAAYFCASSLQGQGYEQYFGPGTRLTVT.

The chain employs TRBV9 and TRBJ1-2, with 7 bases that match TRBD1. Losses at the gene ends were 3 bases for V and 4 bases for J; bases not matched to a gene: 15. Germline V gene lookup returns CDR1 SGDLS and CDR2 YYNGEE. The CDR3 spans 17 residues. CDR3 in DNA: TGTGCCAGCAGCGCGGGAACAGGGGCCCGCTTCTCCTATGGCTACACCTTC. Translation: CASSAGTGARFSYGYTF.

The rearrangement joins TRBV7-2 to TRBJ1-5; 8 nucleotides match TRBD1. This CDR3 is 15 amino acids long. Germline trimming cut 1 base from V and 9 bases from J; bases unmatched to any gene: 8. The germline V gene has CDR1 SGHTA and CDR2 FQGNSA. The CDR3 DNA reads as TGTGCCAGCAGCTTAGGGAACTTACAGGGGGGGCCCCAGCATTTT. Translated, it gives CASSLGNLQGGPQHF.

The table lists this clone with a few counts. The genes are TRBV27 and TRBJ1-2; the D gene is possibly TRBD1 (6 bases). The CDR3 spans 14 residues. V dropped 6 bases and J dropped 3 bases, with 14 bases sitting between them. In germline, CDR1 is MNHEY, CDR2 SMNVEV (reference sequence). CDR3 protein: CASRARGGDYGYTF. In DNA form, the CDR3 reads TGTGCCAGCAGGGCTCGGGGGGGCGACTATGGCTACACCTTC.

V usage is TRBV28 and J usage is TRBJ1-1; a possible D gene is TRBD1 (5 bases). CDR1 is MDHEN and CDR2 is SYDVKM in the germline V gene. The CDR3 covers 15 residues. V was clipped by 6 bases and J by 7 bases, with 21 bases between them. CDR3: CASSPADGGGSEAFF. CDR3 bases: TGTGCCAGCAGCCCCGCCGACGGGGGAGGGAGTGAAGCTTTCTTT.